This T cell receptor beta chain was documented in a study of blood T cell repertoires in COVID-19. Study as a whole: Sources were T cells, B-cell-depleted T cells, or PBMCs; the material itself was cDNA or gDNA.

The CDR3 covers 14 residues. Germline V gene data show CDR1 as SEHNR and CDR2 as FQNEAQ (reference sequence). Unmatched junction bases numbered 7, after V lost 5 bases and J lost 6 bases. Study processing details: For nucleated cells, counts were estimated from reference gene primer amplification. Only in-frame clones appear in the TCRdb table, and some are missing; sequencing was by immunoSEQ multiplex PCR. From that table come the V and J calls and clone size; the DNA was used to work out D and trimming. The sample has 70,000 to 95,000 clones; about 95% are singletons. The chain links TRBV7-9 to TRBJ2-4; 7 positions match TRBD1. The source material was peripheral blood. The TCR sequence derives from a human donor with active COVID-19. The donor label of this sample is uncertain. CDR3 sequence: CASSHDRALNIQYF. The CDR3 DNA reads TGTGCCAGCAGCCACGACAGGGCCTTAAACATTCAGTACTTC.